Each of the 26 T cell receptor beta chains below was sequenced from the same sample in a study of response to subunit inactivated influenza vaccine. TCRdb reprocessed the RT-PCR reads with MiXCR, giving one entry per CDR3 protein. The sample has 800,000 to 1,000,000 distinct CDR3 sequences; approximately 21% are singletons. Sequencing was performed on PBMCs from blood, taken approximately 5 days after vaccination. These receptors were obtained from a man between 50 and 59 years old who received an inactivated influenza vaccine.

This clonotype was counted between two and nine times. This chain joins TRBV12-3 or TRBV12-4 and TRBJ1-6; D may be TRBD1 (5 bases). Trimming took 0 bases from V and 5 from J, leaving 11 bases between them. The CDR3 sequence is 16 residues long. The CDR3 DNA follows: TGTGCCAGCAGTTTAGCCCGGGGGGGGAATAATTCACCCCTCCACTTT. Amino acid sequence: CASSLARGGNNSPLHF.

This clonotype was detected once. The chain combines TRBV12-3 or TRBV12-4 with TRBJ2-1; tentative D call: TRBD2 (7 bases). V lost 3 bases and J lost 3, with 15 bases in between. The CDR3 covers 16 residues. CDR3 sequence reads: CASSFAGATLYNEQFF. The CDR3 region has the DNA TGTGCCAGCAGTTTTGCGGGGGCTACCCTCTACAATGAGCAGTTCTTC.

V gene TRBV28 combines with J gene TRBJ2-7, with TRBD1 matching 10 bases. V shed 3 bases, J shed 5 bases, and the junction held 7 bases outside the gene matches. The CDR3 is 15 residues long. In germline, CDR1 is MDHEN, CDR2 SYDVKM. DNA of the CDR3: TGTGCCAGCAGTTTCCCGGGACAGGGGAGGGACGAGCAGTACTTC. Amino acid sequence: CASSFPGQGRDEQYF.

The rearrangement links TRBV15 to TRBJ2-1; no firm D call. Trimming shortened V by 5 bases and J by 2 bases, and 13 bases separated the two germline ends. The CDR3 has 15 amino acids. From germline, CDR1 is LNHNV and CDR2 YYDKDF (reference sequence). The CDR3 loop reads CATSAQTETYNEQFF. The CDR3 bases are TGTGCCACCAGCGCACAGACTGAAACCTACAATGAGCAGTTCTTC.

Note on this clonotype: Compared with germline, one end of the junction differs, possibly owing to a read error. The chain is built from TRBV20-1 and TRBJ2-1, with 15 positions matching TRBD2. The CDR3 covers 15 residues. Germline V gene data show CDR1 as DFQATT and CDR2 as SNEGSKA (reference sequence). CDR3 protein: CSARGTSGGSHEQFF. The CDR3 DNA reads TGCAGTGCCAGAGGGACTAGCGGGGGGTCCCATGAGCAGTTCTTC.

This clonotype was seen only a few times. V usage is TRBV12-3 or TRBV12-4 and J usage is TRBJ2-3; D may be TRBD2 (6 bases). The CDR3 spans 15 residues. Trimming removed 5 bases at V and 5 bases at J, with 17 bases between. DNA for the CDR3: TGTGCCAGCAGTCCCCGGGGGAGCGGGTTAGATACGCAGTATTTT. Translated, it gives CASSPRGSGLDTQYF.

The chain uses TRBV20-1 and TRBJ2-1, with TRBD2 matching 10 bases. The CDR3 contains 14 residues. V lost 4 bases and J lost 4; bases outside the gene matches: 4. Germline loops: CDR1 DFQATT, CDR2 SNEGSKA (reference sequence). The CDR3 loop is CSAISGGTYNEQFF. CDR3 nucleotides: TGCAGTGCTATTAGCGGGGGGACGTACAATGAGCAGTTCTTC.

This clonotype has just a few counts. This rearrangement joins TRBV29-1 to TRBJ2-3; 9 bases are shared with TRBD2. Germline CDR1 and CDR2: SQVTM and ANQGSEA. The CDR3 has 14 amino acids. The V and J ends lost 3 bases and 2 bases, in that order; junction bases with no gene match: 3. CDR3 DNA sequence: TGCAGCGTTGATAGCGGGGGCTACACAGATACGCAGTATTTT. Amino acid sequence: CSVDSGGYTDTQYF.

V gene TRBV5-1 combines with J gene TRBJ1-1; D perhaps matches TRBD1 (6 bases). Trimming shortened V by 2 bases and J by 7 bases, and 12 bases separated the two germline ends. The CDR3 extends over 13 amino acids. The germline CDR1 and CDR2 sequences are SGHRS and YFSETQ. The CDR3 here is CASSFGQSFEAFF. The DNA for the CDR3 is TGCGCCAGCAGCTTCGGACAGAGCTTTGAAGCTTTCTTT.

This clonotype showed up just a few times. The V call is TRBV7-2, the J call TRBJ1-5; D is possibly TRBD1 (5 bases). The CDR3 is 13 amino acids. Trimming stripped 1 base from V and 6 bases from J, with 7 bases between. Per the germline V gene, CDR1 is SGHTA and CDR2 is FQGNSA. This CDR3 reads CASSLGQLQPQHF. CDR3 nucleotides: TGTGCCAGCAGCTTAGGACAGCTTCAGCCCCAGCATTTT.

The CDR3 here is CASSPPNPSRFGEQYF. CDR3 in DNA: TGTGCCAGCTCACCACCGAACCCGTCACGGTTCGGCGAGCAGTACTTC. The chain uses TRBV18 and TRBJ2-7; D call uncertain. Trimming removed 0 bases from V and 6 bases from J, with 18 bases in between. Germline CDR1 and CDR2: KGHSH and LQKENI. The CDR3 spans 16 residues.

This clonotype was counted only a few times. This chain links TRBV6-1 with TRBJ2-2; 10 nucleotides agree with TRBD1. V was clipped by 7 bases and J by 4 bases; unmatched bases: 6. The CDR3 covers 15 residues. Germline CDR1 MNHNS, CDR2 SASEGT. As DNA, the CDR3 is TGTGCCAGCATCGGACAGGGGGTCTCCACCGGGGAGCTGTTTTTT. Protein product: CASIGQGVSTGELFF.

The CDR3 sequence is CATSKRRTTNEKLFF. In DNA, the CDR3 is TGTGCCACCAGCAAACGCAGGACAACTAATGAAAAACTGTTTTTT. The rearrangement links TRBV15 to TRBJ1-4; D is ambiguous. This CDR3 is built from 15 residues. Trimming cost V 4 bases and J 0 bases, with 9 bases left between them. The germline V gene encodes CDR1 LNHNV and CDR2 YYDKDF (reference sequence).

This clonotype was detected many times. The CDR3 nucleotides are TGTGCCAGCAGCTCCAACGTCATGGGCGAGCAGTACTTC. It is translated as CASSSNVMGEQYF. The rearrangement links TRBV5-5 to TRBJ2-7, with D unresolved. Germline CDR1 reads SGHKS; CDR2 reads YYEKEE (reference sequence). The CDR3 is made up of 13 amino acids. V was pared by 3 bases and J by 6 bases, with 13 bases between.

DNA for the CDR3: TGCAGTGCTAGAGATCTGTTGGCAGGGCTGAACACTGAAGCTTTCTTT. Residues: CSARDLLAGLNTEAFF. The V gene is TRBV20-1, the J gene TRBJ1-1, with a weak D call TRBD1 (5 bases). CDR3 size: 16 residues. Trimming shortened V by 0 bases and J by 0 bases, and 14 bases separated the two germline ends. The germline V gene has CDR1 DFQATT and CDR2 SNEGSKA (reference sequence).

This clonotype was detected only a few times. This chain links TRBV28 with TRBJ2-7; the match to TRBD1 covers 9 bases. V lost 4 bases and J lost 7; bases outside the gene matches: 8. The CDR3 has 14 amino acids. Germline V gene lookup returns CDR1 MDHEN and CDR2 SYDVKM. The CDR3 loop reads CASSYVQGAREQYF. CDR3 nucleotides: TGTGCCAGCAGTTACGTACAGGGGGCGCGGGAGCAGTACTTC. Supplemented by reference TRBV28 and TRBJ2-7, the full variable domain reads DVKVTQSSRYLVKRTGEKVFLECVQDMDHENMFWYRQDPGLGLRLIYFSYDVKMKEKGDIPEGYSVSREKKERFSLILESASTNQTSMYLCASSYVQGAREQYFGPGTRLTVT.

Only a few counts were recorded for this clonotype. CDR3 bases: TGCAGTGCTAGACAGACTGGAGGCAGCTCACCCCTCCACTTT. Its translation is CSARQTGGSSPLHF. This chain joins TRBV20-1 and TRBJ1-6; no clear D. This CDR3 region has 14 residues. Between the trimmed V and J ends, which lost 2 bases and 10 bases, there was a span of 15 bases. Per germline, CDR1 DFQATT and CDR2 SNEGSKA (reference sequence).

The chain employs TRBV7-9 and TRBJ2-7; D call uncertain. V lost 5 bases, J lost 9 bases, and 17 bases lay in between. Germline V gives CDR1 SEHNR, CDR2 FQNEAQ (reference sequence). There are 13 residues in the CDR3. CDR3 loop: CASSPPSAPRQYF. In nucleotides, the CDR3 is TGTGCCAGCAGCCCCCCCTCGGCCCCCCGGCAGTACTTC.

This clonotype was picked up many times. The rearrangement uses TRBV7-9 and TRBJ1-1; a weak D match, TRBD1 (5 bases). This CDR3 contains 14 residues. Germline assignment: CDR1 SEHNR and CDR2 FQNEAQ (reference sequence). V shed 1 base and J shed 4 bases, with 10 bases lying between them. The CDR3 loop reads CASSLVGGGTEAFF. DNA for the CDR3: TGTGCCAGCAGCTTAGTGGGGGGGGGCACTGAAGCTTTCTTT. Complete variable domain (other parts from reference TRBV7-9 and TRBJ1-1): DTGVSQNPRHKITKRGQNVTFRCDPISEHNRLYWYRQTLGQGPEFLTYFQNEAQLEKSRLLSDRFSAERPKGSFSTLEIQRTEQGDSAMYLCASSLVGGGTEAFFGQGTRLTVV.

This clonotype was seen ten or more times. The chain uses TRBV28 and TRBJ2-3, with 12 bases matching TRBD2. V was pared by 2 bases and J by 6 bases, with 6 bases of the junction left unmatched. The CDR3 loop spans 16 amino acids. In germline, CDR1 is MDHEN, CDR2 SYDVKM. The CDR3 spells CASSLLLAGGGDTQYF. CDR3 nucleotide sequence: TGTGCCAGCAGTTTACTCCTAGCGGGAGGGGGGGATACGCAGTATTTT.

This clonotype was detected many times. The CDR3 DNA reads as TGCAGCGTCCGGGGCCGGCTCGTGAACAATGAGCAGTTCTTC. This codes for CSVRGRLVNNEQFF. The genes are TRBV29-1 and TRBJ2-1; the D call may be TRBD1 or TRBD2 (5 bases each). The V and J ends lost 6 bases and 5 bases respectively, with 17 bases between them. This CDR3 contains 14 residues. Germline assignment: CDR1 SQVTM and CDR2 ANQGSEA.

This clonotype appeared many times. The gene calls are TRBV7-2 and TRBJ1-5; 7 bases agree with TRBD1. The CDR3 has 13 residues. V trimming: 6 bases; J trimming: 5 bases; junction bases outside the gene matches: 4. The V gene's germline CDR1 is SGHTA and CDR2 FQGNSA. The CDR3 here is CASSHDRDQPQHF. CDR3 nucleotides: TGTGCCAGCAGTCATGACAGGGATCAGCCCCAGCATTTT.

The chain has TRBV5-5 and TRBJ2-7; 8 bases are shared with TRBD1. This CDR3 is 15 amino acids long. V was pared by 4 bases and J by 2 bases, with 8 bases of the junction left unmatched. Germline CDR1 SGHKS, CDR2 YYEKEE (reference sequence). CDR3 protein: CASSRQGATTYEQYF. For the CDR3, the DNA is TGTGCCAGCAGCCGGCAGGGGGCCACCACCTACGAGCAGTACTTC. Using reference TRBV5-5 and TRBJ2-7 for the parts outside the CDR3, the full variable domain is DAGVTQSPTHLIKTRGQQVTLRCSPISGHKSVSWYQQVLGQGPQFIFQYYEKEERGRGNFPDRFSARQFPNYSSELNVNALLLGDSALYLCASSRQGATTYEQYFGPGTRLTVT.

The chain joins TRBV9 to TRBJ2-6, with 11 bases matching TRBD2. The CDR3 is 18 amino acids. CDR1 and CDR2 (germline): SGDLS, YYNGEE. Germline trimming cut 2 bases from V and 2 bases from J; bases unmatched to any gene: 6. The CDR3 region has the DNA TGTGCCAGCAGCGTCCCAAAACTAGCGGGAGCTGGGGCCAACGTCCTGACTTTC. Its protein is CASSVPKLAGAGANVLTF. Supplemented by reference TRBV9 and TRBJ2-6, the full variable domain reads DSGVTQTPKHLITATGQRVTLRCSPRSGDLSVYWYQQSLDQGLQFLIQYYNGEERAKGNILERFSAQQFPDLHSELNLSSLELGDSALYFCASSVPKLAGAGANVLTFGAGSRLTVL.

The table lists this clonotype with a few counts. The chain has TRBV7-8 and TRBJ1-6; D is possibly TRBD1 (5 bases). Trimming stripped 0 bases from V and 9 bases from J, with 9 bases between. Germline values: CDR1 SGHVS, CDR2 FQNEAQ. CDR3 length equals 14 residues. The CDR3 is CASSLARGGSPLHF. CDR3 sequence (DNA): TGTGCCAGCAGCTTAGCGCGGGGGGGTTCACCCCTCCACTTT.

This clonotype has a handful of counts. V is TRBV7-3 and J is TRBJ2-3, with 8 bases fitting TRBD2. The CDR3 covers 14 residues. In germline, CDR1 is SGHTA, CDR2 FQGTGA. Trimming took 10 bases from V and 4 from J; bases not matched to a gene: 10. The CDR3 DNA is TGTGCCACCTCAAGCGGGAGTGTCGCAGATACGCAGTATTTT. It is translated as CATSSGSVADTQYF.